The 26 T cell receptor beta chains reported below all come from one sample, sequenced in a study of sequential checkpoint blockade in melanoma. Treatment here: randomized to nivolumab then ipilimumab (arm A) or the reverse (arm B). The data were produced by immunoSEQ multiplex PCR, yet TCRdb's version contains in-frame clones alone and is incomplete. The sample lists more than 30,000 clones, about 88% seen once, with roughly a fifth in the top ten. Sequences were derived from CD8+ T cells sorted from blood (inferred from file names), sampled from a patient given nivolumab and ipilimumab in sequence. The receptors derive from a human donor with melanoma.

There are a few counts of this clone. The gene calls are TRBV27 and TRBJ2-3, with TRBD2 as a possible D gene (5 bases). The germline CDR1 and CDR2 sequences are MNHEY and SMNVEV (reference sequence). Trimming shortened V by 8 bases and J by 0 bases, and 15 bases separated the two germline ends. This CDR3 region has 15 residues. Written as DNA, the CDR3 is TGTGCCAGCCGGTCCCGGACGGGAAGCACAGATACGCAGTATTTT. It translates to CASRSRTGSTDTQYF.

The V gene is TRBV7-8, the J gene TRBJ2-5; D might be TRBD1 (6 bases). Germline assignment: CDR1 SGHVS and CDR2 FQNEAQ. The CDR3 is 14 residues long. V gave up 4 bases and J gave up 2 bases, with 11 bases separating them. CDR3 sequence reads: CASSSGQTQETQYF. CDR3 bases: TGTGCCAGCAGCTCCGGACAGACGCAAGAGACCCAGTACTTC.

The chain combines TRBV21-1 with TRBJ2-5; the table calls TRBD2, which could not be checked here. TRBV21-1 is a pseudogene. This CDR3 spans 15 amino acids. CDR3 sequence (DNA): TGTGCCAGCAACCGGCGGGCGGGAGGGCAAGAGACCCAGTACTTC. It translates to CASNRRAGGQETQYF.

This rearrangement joins TRBV27 to TRBJ2-1; no definite D call. CDR1 is MNHEY, CDR2 SMNVEV, per germline (reference sequence). V lost 4 bases, J lost 0 bases, and 13 bases lay in between. The CDR3 totals 16 residues. The CDR3 region has the DNA TGTGCCAGCAGTTCGTGGGCTCTCAGCTCCTACAATGAGCAGTTCTTC. Its protein product is CASSSWALSSYNEQFF.

The chain is built from TRBV4-2 and TRBJ2-4; TRBD1 aligns across 9 bases. Per the germline V gene, CDR1 is LGHNA and CDR2 is YNFKEQ. The CDR3 covers 16 residues. V lost 4 bases and J lost 9; bases outside the gene matches: 13. CDR3 protein: CASSLHLQGAGGIQYF. The CDR3 DNA reads as TGTGCCAGCAGCCTCCACCTACAGGGGGCCGGAGGCATTCAGTACTTC.

The chain is built from TRBV4-1 and TRBJ2-5; D is uncertain. In germline, CDR1 is MGHRA, CDR2 YSYEKL. V gave up 4 bases and J gave up 4 bases, with 19 bases separating them. This CDR3 has 16 amino acids. CDR3 DNA sequence: TGCGCCAGCAGCCCGAATCCCCTGGCGGTATCAGAGACCCAGTACTTC. Encoded protein: CASSPNPLAVSETQYF.

The rearrangement joins TRBV19 to TRBJ1-1, with unresolved D. The V gene's germline CDR1 is LNHDA and CDR2 SQIVND (reference sequence). Between the trimmed V and J ends, which lost 4 bases and 3 bases, there was a span of 12 bases. The CDR3 length is 14 residues. CDR3: CASSRAQEDTEAFF. CDR3 bases: TGTGCCAGTAGTAGAGCTCAGGAGGACACTGAAGCTTTCTTT.

J is TRBJ2-7 and V is TRBV11-2, with TRBD2 as a possible D gene (6 bases). The CDR3 has 16 amino acids. The V gene lost 0 bases and the J gene lost 4 bases, with 16 bases spanning the gap. CDR1 and CDR2 from the germline V gene are SGHAT and FQNNGV. Here the CDR3 reads CASSLDPTGVGYEQYF. The CDR3 region has the DNA TGTGCCAGCAGCTTAGATCCGACGGGGGTTGGGTACGAGCAGTACTTC.

This chain uses TRBV5-4 with TRBJ1-2, with 7 positions matching TRBD1. With V trimmed by 4 bases and J by 4 bases, 7 bases remained unmatched. CDR1 and CDR2 from the germline V gene are SGHNT and YYREEE (reference sequence). The CDR3 length is 14 residues. The CDR3 protein is CASSPGTATYGYTF. Here the CDR3 DNA reads TGTGCCAGCAGCCCCGGGACAGCCACCTATGGCTACACCTTC.

The chain is built from TRBV19 and TRBJ1-2; possible D gene TRBD1, 5 bases. Germline V lookup: CDR1 LNHDA, CDR2 SQIVND (reference sequence). Deletions cut 5 bases from V and 3 bases from J, with 16 bases between. The CDR3 runs to 15 residues. CDR3 DNA: TGTGCCAGTAGTTCGGACGGAAAGGGGTACTATGGCTACACCTTC. It specifies CASSSDGKGYYGYTF.

The rearrangement links TRBV28 to TRBJ1-6, with TRBD1 matching over 7 bases. Trimming took 6 bases from V and 3 from J; bases not matched to a gene: 2. This CDR3 is built from 14 residues. The germline gives CDR1 MDHEN, CDR2 SYDVKM. This CDR3 reads CASSYRGYNSPLHF. The CDR3 bases are TGTGCCAGCAGCTACAGGGGCTATAATTCACCCCTCCACTTT. The full variable domain, rest sourced from reference TRBV28 and TRBJ1-6, is DVKVTQSSRYLVKRTGEKVFLECVQDMDHENMFWYRQDPGLGLRLIYFSYDVKMKEKGDIPEGYSVSREKKERFSLILESASTNQTSMYLCASSYRGYNSPLHFGNGTRLTVT.

This clone has a single count. The V call is TRBV19, the J call TRBJ1-6; 7 nucleotides align to TRBD1. This CDR3 is built from 17 residues. Trimming cost V 3 bases and J 2 bases; bases outside gene matches: 7. CDR1 and CDR2 from the germline V gene are LNHDA and SQIVND (reference sequence). CDR3 in DNA: TGTGCCAGTAGTATCGGAGGGGGGACAGCCTATAATTCACCCCTCCACTTT. Amino acid sequence: CASSIGGGTAYNSPLHF. Supplemented by reference TRBV19 and TRBJ1-6, the full variable domain reads DGGITQSPKYLFRKEGQNVTLSCEQNLNHDAMYWYRQDPGQGLRLIYYSQIVNDFQKGDIAEGYSVSREKKESFPLTVTSAQKNPTAFYLCASSIGGGTAYNSPLHFGNGTRLTVT.

CDR3 DNA: TGTGCCAGCAGTTTATTTCCAGACAGGGGCCAAGAGACCCAGTACTTC. Its translation is CASSLFPDRGQETQYF. The chain combines TRBV27 with TRBJ2-5, with 8 nucleotides matching TRBD1. CDR1 and CDR2 (germline): MNHEY, SMNVEV (reference sequence). V shed 1 base, J shed 1 base, and the junction held 5 bases outside the gene matches. The CDR3 is 16 residues long.

This chain links TRBV4-3 with TRBJ1-3; TRBD1 might be the D (6 bases). Trimming took off 4 bases at V and 0 bases at J, with 13 bases between the two ends. The CDR3 contains 16 residues. The V gene's germline CDR1 is LGHNA and CDR2 YSLEER. The CDR3 loop reads CASSPWTARSGNTIYF. CDR3 in DNA: TGCGCCAGCAGCCCCTGGACAGCCCGCTCTGGAAACACCATATATTTT.

This clone was detected only a few times. The same CDR3 also results from other DNA sequences found in this sample. This chain joins TRBV5-1 and TRBJ2-1; TRBD2 matches at 13 bases. Germline assignment: CDR1 SGHRS and CDR2 YFSETQ. The length of the CDR3 is 14 residues. Trimming cost V 2 bases and J 7 bases; bases outside gene matches: 0. The CDR3 bases are TGCGCCAGCAGCTTACTAGCGGGAGGGAATGAGCAGTTCTTC. Its translation: CASSLLAGGNEQFF. Full variable domain (remainder filled in from reference TRBV5-1 and TRBJ2-1): KAGVTQTPRYLIKTRGQQVTLSCSPISGHRSVSWYQQTPGQGLQFLFEYFSETQRNKGNFPGRFSGRQFSNSRSEMNVSTLELGDSALYLCASSLLAGGNEQFFGPGTRLTVL.

This rearrangement joins TRBV2 to TRBJ1-5; a possible D gene is TRBD1 (5 bases). V lost 6 bases and J lost 0, with 9 bases in between. Germline assignment: CDR1 SNHLY and CDR2 FYNNEI. The length of the CDR3 is 14 residues. The CDR3 here is CASRFRVSNQPQHF. CDR3 nucleotide sequence: TGTGCCAGCAGATTCAGGGTTAGCAATCAGCCCCAGCATTTT. Supplemented by reference TRBV2 and TRBJ1-5, the full variable domain reads EPEVTQTPSHQVTQMGQEVILRCVPISNHLYFYWYRQILGQKVEFLVSFYNNEISEKSEIFDDQFSVERPDGSNFTLKIRSTKLEDSAMYFCASRFRVSNQPQHFGDGTRLSIL.

V gene TRBV7-9 combines with J gene TRBJ2-7; TRBD1 aligns across 7 bases. This CDR3 region has 16 residues. V gave up 5 bases and J gave up 4 bases; unmatched junction bases: 14. CDR1 is SEHNR, CDR2 FQNEAQ, per germline (reference sequence). CDR3 in amino acids: CASSRSRDSEKYEQYF. CDR3 nucleotides: TGTGCCAGCAGCAGAAGTCGGGACAGCGAGAAATACGAGCAGTACTTC.

This rearrangement joins TRBV14 to TRBJ2-1; 7 bases agree with TRBD2. V trimming: 0 bases; J trimming: 5 bases; junction bases outside the gene matches: 4. The CDR3 spans 15 residues. CDR1 SGHDN and CDR2 FVKESK come from the germline V gene. CDR3 bases: TGTGCCAGCAGCCAAGATGGCCTAGCGGACAATGAGCAGTTCTTC. It specifies CASSQDGLADNEQFF.

J is TRBJ2-7 and V is TRBV5-5; 8 bases align to TRBD1. The CDR3 has 14 residues. Germline CDR1 and CDR2: SGHKS and YYEKEE (reference sequence). Trimming took 0 bases from V and 6 from J; bases not matched to a gene: 5. The CDR3 DNA reads as TGTGCCAGCAGCTTGGGTGGCAGGGGGCGCGAGCAGTACTTC. Translation gives CASSLGGRGREQYF.

The rearrangement joins TRBV15 to TRBJ2-3; 12 bases align to TRBD2. Trimming at V came to 0 bases and at J to 4 bases, leaving 5 bases not matched to a gene. Germline V gene sequence: CDR1 LNHNV, CDR2 YYDKDF (reference sequence). This CDR3 is 17 amino acids long. The DNA for the CDR3 is TGTGCCACCAGCAGAGATACCCTAGCGGGGGGGGCAGATACGCAGTATTTT. The encoded protein is CATSRDTLAGGADTQYF.

The chain employs TRBV9 and TRBJ2-7, with TRBD2 matching 9 bases. The germline gives CDR1 SGDLS, CDR2 YYNGEE. The CDR3 has 15 amino acids. V trimming: 0 bases; J trimming: 3 bases; junction bases outside the gene matches: 4. For the CDR3, the DNA is TGTGCCAGCAGCGTAGCGAGCGGGAGGATCTACGAGCAGTACTTC. The encoded protein is CASSVASGRIYEQYF.

The chain has TRBV11-2 and TRBJ2-1, with 11 bases lining up with TRBD1. In germline, CDR1 is SGHAT, CDR2 FQNNGV. The CDR3 extends over 15 amino acids. Germline trimming cut 5 bases from V and 6 bases from J; bases unmatched to any gene: 6. The CDR3 region has the DNA TGTGCCAGCAGCATCCGGGACAGGGGGTTCAATGAGCAGTTCTTC. This translates into CASSIRDRGFNEQFF.

CDR3 nucleotides: TGTGCCAGCAGTTTAATGGGACAGCCGAGCTCTGGGGCCAACGTCCTGACTTTC. This gives the protein CASSLMGQPSSGANVLTF. This chain links TRBV27 with TRBJ2-6, with TRBD1 matching 7 bases. This CDR3 has 18 amino acids. V dropped 2 bases and J dropped 0; count of bases not matched to a gene: 7. Looked up from germline, CDR1 is MNHEY and CDR2 is SMNVEV (reference sequence). Complete variable domain (other parts from reference TRBV27 and TRBJ2-6): EAQVTQNPRYLITVTGKKLTVTCSQNMNHEYMSWYRQDPGLGLRQIYYSMNVEVTDKGDVPEGYKVSRKEKRNFPLILESPSPNQTSLYFCASSLMGQPSSGANVLTFGAGSRLTVL.

V gene TRBV10-3 combines with J gene TRBJ2-7; TRBD1 matches 11 bases. CDR3 length equals 16 residues. Germline-derived CDR1 and CDR2 are ENHRY and SYGVKD. Germline trimming cut 7 bases from V and 4 bases from J; bases unmatched to any gene: 12. DNA for the CDR3: TGTGCCATCACTCCGGGACAGGGGGGAATAATATACGAGCAGTACTTC. Protein product: CAITPGQGGIIYEQYF.

In its sample, this clone was seen a few times. This chain connects TRBV19 to TRBJ1-5; no definite D call. Trimming cost V 6 bases and J 0 bases, with 12 bases left between them. Germline CDR1 and CDR2: LNHDA and SQIVND (reference sequence). This CDR3 spans 15 amino acids. CDR3 coding DNA: TGTGCCAGTAGGGTGAGGCTTGATAGCAATCAGCCCCAGCATTTT. This translates into CASRVRLDSNQPQHF.

The chain joins TRBV13 to TRBJ1-1, with D possibly TRBD1 on 6 matching bases. The CDR3 is made up of 13 amino acids. V was trimmed by 5 bases and J by 6 bases, leaving 13 bases between them. Germline loops: CDR1 PRHDT, CDR2 FYEKMQ (reference sequence). The CDR3 region is CASSPRGAAEAFF. CDR3 nucleotides: TGTGCCAGCAGCCCCCGGGGGGCCGCTGAAGCTTTCTTT.